This entry features one T cell receptor beta chain sequence. This entry is derived from a study of shared clonotypes between healthy human individuals. The V and J ends lost 2 bases and 0 bases, in that order; junction bases with no gene match: 15. The V gene's germline CDR1 is MGHRA and CDR2 YSYEKL. The length of the CDR3 is 21 residues. CD45RO-negative, CCR7-positively selected cells formed the naive CD8 fraction, excluding terminally differentiated effector memory CD45RA+ cells. Clones were sequenced by immunoSEQ multiplex PCR, and TCRdb holds only the in-frame ones, with some missing. Of some 2 million clones in the sample, about 94% are singletons; the top ten hold approximately 1.2%.

This sequence originates from a young man in good health. The sample comprised naive CD8+ T cells sorted from blood. The rearrangement uses TRBV4-1 and TRBJ1-6, with 8 bases that match TRBD1. The CDR3 protein is CASSQLPGQGDLSSYNSPLHF. CDR3 in DNA: TGCGCCAGCAGCCAATTACCTGGACAGGGAGATCTGAGCTCCTATAATTCACCCCTCCACTTT.